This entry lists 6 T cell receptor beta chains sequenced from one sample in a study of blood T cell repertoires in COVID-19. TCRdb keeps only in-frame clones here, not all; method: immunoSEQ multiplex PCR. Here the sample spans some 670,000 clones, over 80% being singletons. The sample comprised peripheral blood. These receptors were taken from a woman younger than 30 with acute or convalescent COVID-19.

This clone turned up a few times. The CDR3 DNA reads as TGTGCCAGCAGTTACTCTTCCAGGGGGGACACTGAAGCTTTCTTT. Translated, it gives CASSYSSRGDTEAFF. The chain carries TRBV6-5 and TRBJ1-1; 7 nucleotides agree with TRBD1. With V trimmed by 0 bases and J by 3 bases, 4 bases remained unmatched. This CDR3 is built from 15 residues. The germline gives CDR1 MNHEY, CDR2 SVGAGI.

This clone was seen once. Written as DNA, the CDR3 is TGTGCCAGCAGTAGAATCTCGAACACCGGGGAGCTGTTTTTT. It is translated as CASSRISNTGELFF. This chain connects TRBV11-3 to TRBJ2-2; D is unclear. V lost 6 bases to trimming and J lost 0 bases, with 8 bases between them. Germline CDR1 reads SGHNT; CDR2 reads YENEEA. The CDR3 loop spans 14 amino acids. The variable domain in full, with the rest retrieved from reference TRBV11-3 and TRBJ2-2, is EAGVVQSPRYKIIEKKQPVAFWCNPISGHNTLYWYLQNLGQGPELLIRYENEEAVDDSQLPKDRFSAERLKGVDSTLKIQPAELGDSAVYLCASSRISNTGELFFGEGSRLTVL.

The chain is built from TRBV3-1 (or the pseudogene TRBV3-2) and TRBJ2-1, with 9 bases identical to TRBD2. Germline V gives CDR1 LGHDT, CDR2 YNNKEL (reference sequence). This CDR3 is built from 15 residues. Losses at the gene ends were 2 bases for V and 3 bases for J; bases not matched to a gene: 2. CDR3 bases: TGTGCCAGCAGCCAATTGCGGGGGGGCTACAATGAGCAGTTCTTC. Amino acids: CASSQLRGGYNEQFF.

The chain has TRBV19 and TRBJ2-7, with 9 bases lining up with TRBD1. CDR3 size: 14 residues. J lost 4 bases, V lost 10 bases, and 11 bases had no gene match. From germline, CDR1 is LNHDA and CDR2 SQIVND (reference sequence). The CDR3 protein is CATRPGQGHYEQYF. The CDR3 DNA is TGTGCCACTCGGCCGGGACAGGGACATTACGAGCAGTACTTC.

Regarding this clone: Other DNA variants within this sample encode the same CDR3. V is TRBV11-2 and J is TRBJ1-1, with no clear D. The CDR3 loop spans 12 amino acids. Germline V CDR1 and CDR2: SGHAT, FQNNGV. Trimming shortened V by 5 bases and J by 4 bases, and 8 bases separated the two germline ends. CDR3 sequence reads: CASSPRGTEAFF. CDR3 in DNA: TGTGCCAGCAGCCCTCGGGGCACTGAAGCTTTCTTT.

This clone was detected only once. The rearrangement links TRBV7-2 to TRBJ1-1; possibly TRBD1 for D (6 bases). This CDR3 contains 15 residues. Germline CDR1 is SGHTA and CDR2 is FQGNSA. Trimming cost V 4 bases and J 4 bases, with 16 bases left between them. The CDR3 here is CASSSQGGVITEAFF. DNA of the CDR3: TGTGCCAGCAGCTCCCAAGGGGGTGTTATCACTGAAGCTTTCTTT. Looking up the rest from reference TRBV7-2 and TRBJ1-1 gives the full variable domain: GAGVSQSPSNKVTEKGKDVELRCDPISGHTALYWYRQSLGQGLEFLIYFQGNSAPDKSGLPSDRFSAERTGGSVSTLTIQRTQQEDSAVYLCASSSQGGVITEAFFGQGTRLTVV.